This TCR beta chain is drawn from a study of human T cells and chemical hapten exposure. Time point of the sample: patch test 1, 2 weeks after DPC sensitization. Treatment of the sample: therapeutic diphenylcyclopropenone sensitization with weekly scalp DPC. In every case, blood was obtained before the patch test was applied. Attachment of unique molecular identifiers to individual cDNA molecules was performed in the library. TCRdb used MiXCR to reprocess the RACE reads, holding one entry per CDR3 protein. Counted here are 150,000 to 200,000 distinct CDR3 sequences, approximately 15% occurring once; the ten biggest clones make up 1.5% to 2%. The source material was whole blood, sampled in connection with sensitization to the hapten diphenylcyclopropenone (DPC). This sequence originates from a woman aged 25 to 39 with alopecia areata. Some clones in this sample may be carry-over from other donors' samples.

The CDR3 reads CASSLAGAQETQYF. CDR3 bases: TGTGCCAGCAGCTTAGCCGGGGCCCAAGAGACCCAGTACTTC. The V gene is TRBV11-2, the J gene TRBJ2-5; D possibly uses TRBD1 or TRBD2 (5 bases each). CDR1 SGHAT and CDR2 FQNNGV come from the germline V gene. Trimming removed 1 base from V and 1 base from J, with 7 bases in between. The CDR3 is 14 amino acids. The full variable domain, completed using reference TRBV11-2 and TRBJ2-5, is EAGVAQSPRYKIIEKRQSVAFWCNPISGHATLYWYQQILGQGPKLLIQFQNNGVVDDSQLPKDRFSAERLKGVDSTLKIQPAKLEDSAVYLCASSLAGAQETQYFGPGTRLLVL.